What follows describes a single T cell receptor (beta chain). The sample belongs to a study of blood T cell repertoires in COVID-19. At the level of the study: Samples taken during acute and convalescent COVID-19 were collected in the United States, Italy and Spain. The analysed material was cDNA or gDNA that came from T cells, B-cell-depleted T cells, or PBMCs.

Generated by immunoSEQ multiplex PCR, the TCRdb table keeps only in-frame clones and is missing some. This table holds approximately 230,000 clones, about 80% found once. Participants were aged about 18 to 95 years, lived in 24 US areas, and enrolled virtually. Cohorts were determined from participant-reported clinical history. Trimming removed 6 bases from V and 3 bases from J; junction bases left unmatched: 11. CDR1 MDHEN and CDR2 SYDVKM come from the germline V gene. This CDR3 spans 15 amino acids. The chain has TRBV28 and TRBJ2-7; the match to TRBD2 covers 7 bases. This receptor was obtained from a man aged 40-55 years who had recovered from COVID-19. The sequenced material came from PBMCs or T cells enriched from blood (not recorded which). The DNA of the CDR3 is TGTGCCAGCAGCCCCGGGACTATAGCACGCTACGAGCAGTACTTC. It yields the protein CASSPGTIARYEQYF.